The clone carrying this TCR beta chain came up many times. The entry originates in a study of T cells in Graves' hyperthyroidism and ophthalmopathy. Germline CDR1 and CDR2: MDHEN and SYDVKM. The CDR3 consists of 13 residues. Trimming left V 6 bases short and J 5 bases short, with 10 bases between. It was RNA transcripts that yielded the amplified TCR beta CDR3 regions. The HTBI set primed first-round TCR CDR3 RT-PCR. MiXCR, run by TCRdb on the multiplex PCR reads, gives a single entry per CDR3 protein. The table records 620,000 or so distinct CDR3 sequences, approximately 15% of them present only once. A Clinical Activity Score of at least 3, a NOSPECS grade of at least 4 and a duration under 3 months were recorded in the ophthalmopathy patients. Exclusion followed for patients with uncontrolled infection, other autoimmune disease, pregnancy or lactation. PBMCs were derived from about 10 ml fresh peripheral blood.

The genes are TRBV28 and TRBJ2-2; possible D gene TRBD2, 6 bases. The specimen sequenced was blood. The sequence was obtained from a woman between 50 and 59 years old with Graves' ophthalmopathy. The CDR3: CASREAGTGELFF. In DNA form, the CDR3 reads TGTGCCAGCAGGGAGGCGGGGACCGGGGAGCTGTTTTTT.